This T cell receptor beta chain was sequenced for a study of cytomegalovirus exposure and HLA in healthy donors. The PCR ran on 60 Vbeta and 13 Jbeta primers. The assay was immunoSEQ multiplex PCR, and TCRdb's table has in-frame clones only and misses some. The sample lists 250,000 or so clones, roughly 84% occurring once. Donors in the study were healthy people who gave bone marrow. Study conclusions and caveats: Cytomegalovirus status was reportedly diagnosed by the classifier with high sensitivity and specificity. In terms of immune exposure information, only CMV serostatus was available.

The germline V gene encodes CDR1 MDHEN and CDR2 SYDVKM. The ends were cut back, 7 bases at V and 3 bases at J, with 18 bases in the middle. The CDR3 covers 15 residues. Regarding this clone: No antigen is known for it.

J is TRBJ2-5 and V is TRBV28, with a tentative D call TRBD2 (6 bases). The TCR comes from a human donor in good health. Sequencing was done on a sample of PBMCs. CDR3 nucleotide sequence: TGTGCCAGCACGTCCCCGGGGACGGGGGAAGAGACCCAGTACTTC. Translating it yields CASTSPGTGEETQYF.